The T cell receptor (beta chain) under discussion was sequenced for a study of control samples from healthy donors and cancer patients. The CDR3 has 15 amino acids. V lost 5 bases and J 6 bases, leaving 19 bases between the germline ends. Germline values: CDR1 SEHNR, CDR2 FQNEAQ (reference sequence). Data came from immunoSEQ multiplex PCR; TCRdb stores just in-frame clones and leaves some out. The table records some 220,000 clones, 85% to 95% of them present only once. The sequenced sample consisted of blood. The clonotype comes from a man in his fifties in good health. The chain recombines TRBV7-9 with TRBJ1-1, with a weak D call TRBD1 (5 bases). The CDR3 DNA reads TGTGCCAGCAGCGCCTATATAGTTATAGGGGCTGAAGCTTTCTTT. Its protein product is CASSAYIVIGAEAFF. Complete variable domain (other parts from reference TRBV7-9 and TRBJ1-1): DTGVSQNPRHKITKRGQNVTFRCDPISEHNRLYWYRQTLGQGPEFLTYFQNEAQLEKSRLLSDRFSAERPKGSFSTLEIQRTEQGDSAMYLCASSAYIVIGAEAFFGQGTRLTVV.